The clone carrying this T cell receptor beta chain was counted only a few times. Preparation of the TCRbeta library was carried out with unique molecular identifiers. TCRdb itself ran the PCR reads through MiXCR, one entry per CDR3 protein. The data show just over 350,000 distinct CDR3 sequences, 10% to 15% seen once. This sample is part of a study of T-cell reconstitution after alpha-beta-depleted transplantation in children. The CDR3 is made up of 13 amino acids. V was pared by 3 bases and J by 5 bases, with 9 bases between. Germline CDR1 MDHEN, CDR2 SYDVKM. The gene calls are TRBV28 and TRBJ2-3, with D hard to call. This receptor was taken from a human donor who donated a stem cell graft to a child with Fanconi anemia. Sample: PBMCs, taken from the stem cell graft. The CDR3 loop reads CASSLGSEDTQYF. The CDR3 nucleotides are TGTGCCAGCAGTTTGGGTTCTGAAGATACGCAGTATTTT. Full variable domain (outside the CDR3, taken from reference TRBV28 and TRBJ2-3): DVKVTQSSRYLVKRTGEKVFLECVQDMDHENMFWYRQDPGLGLRLIYFSYDVKMKEKGDIPEGYSVSREKKERFSLILESASTNQTSMYLCASSLGSEDTQYFGPGTRLTVL.